The 17 T cell receptor beta chains given below trace back to one sample, sequenced in a study of CD8 T cells in ankylosing spondylitis. TCRdb re-analysed the 5' RACE reads in MiXCR, keeping a single row per CDR3 protein. The table includes about 240,000 distinct CDR3 sequences, around a tenth detected once. Sequencing was carried out using blood, either unsorted or a sorted T cell fraction (not recorded which). These TCRs come from a male donor with ankylosing spondylitis or in good health (not recorded which).

This sequence joins TRBV27 and TRBJ2-5; 8 bases line up with TRBD2. The junction had 8 bases not matched to a gene; V was cut back by 2 bases and J by 3 bases. The germline gives CDR1 MNHEY, CDR2 SMNVEV (reference sequence). The CDR3 length is 16 residues. CDR3 protein: CASSLIAGGLKETQYF. The CDR3 DNA follows: TGTGCCAGCAGTTTAATTGCGGGGGGACTCAAAGAGACCCAGTACTTC.

This clonotype was seen many times. The chain links TRBV10-3 to TRBJ1-2, with TRBD1 matching 10 bases. This CDR3 has 18 residues. The germline CDR1 and CDR2 sequences are ENHRY and SYGVKD. Losses at the gene ends were 2 bases for V and 0 bases for J; bases not matched to a gene: 9. CDR3 residues: CAISEEGTGDNANYGYTF. CDR3 nucleotide sequence: TGTGCCATCAGTGAGGAGGGGACAGGGGACAACGCTAACTATGGCTACACCTTC.

This clonotype was seen many times. The rearrangement uses TRBV18 and TRBJ2-7; no definite D call. V was trimmed by 3 bases and J by 12 bases, leaving 18 bases between them. The germline gives CDR1 KGHSH, CDR2 LQKENI. This CDR3 spans 13 amino acids. DNA of the CDR3: TGTGCCAGCTCACCGGCCAGTTCTTCTCTATGGTACTTC. Protein: CASSPASSSLWYF.

This clonotype was observed many times. This chain links TRBV4-1 with TRBJ1-5; D uncertain. Trimming cost V 1 base and J 2 bases, with 6 bases left between them. The CDR3 runs to 14 residues. Germline CDR1 and CDR2: MGHRA and YSYEKL. CDR3 nucleotide sequence: TGCGCCAGCAGCCAAGTGGACGGCAATCAGCCCCAGCATTTT. It translates to CASSQVDGNQPQHF.

CDR3 nucleotide sequence: TGCGCCAGCAGCCAAGATACAGGACTAGCGGGTAATGAGCAGTTCTTC. Amino acid sequence: CASSQDTGLAGNEQFF. The V call is TRBV4-1, the J call TRBJ2-1; TRBD2 matches 11 bases. Germline V CDR1 and CDR2: MGHRA, YSYEKL. V gave up 0 bases and J gave up 7 bases; unmatched junction bases: 5. The CDR3 runs 16 residues.

This clonotype was recorded many times. The genes are TRBV5-1 and TRBJ2-5; maybe TRBD2 (6 bases). CDR1 and CDR2 (germline): SGHRS, YFSETQ. Trimming pared 0 bases from V and 1 base from J, leaving 10 bases between. The CDR3 consists of 15 residues. In DNA form, the CDR3 reads TGCGCCAGCAGCTTGGTCGACGGGGGCCAAGAGACCCAGTACTTC. Protein: CASSLVDGGQETQYF.

This chain connects TRBV19 to TRBJ1-2; D call uncertain. The CDR3 covers 14 residues. Germline V gives CDR1 LNHDA, CDR2 SQIVND (reference sequence). Deletions cut 3 bases from V and 4 bases from J, with 12 bases between. The CDR3 DNA reads as TGTGCCAGTAGTATTTCTGCGGCGCGCTATGGCTACACCTTC. Its translation: CASSISAARYGYTF.

This clonotype occurred a few times. V and J are TRBV6-5 and TRBJ2-5; tentative D call: TRBD1 (5 bases). Trimming cost V 2 bases and J 1 base, with 14 bases left between them. This CDR3 has 16 residues. From germline, CDR1 is MNHEY and CDR2 SVGAGI. Written as DNA, the CDR3 is TGTGCCAGCAGTTACCAGAGAAGGGGAACCCAAGAGACCCAGTACTTC. Translation: CASSYQRRGTQETQYF.

Many counts were recorded for this clonotype. The chain employs TRBV2 and TRBJ2-5; the match to TRBD2 covers 7 bases. The junction had 4 bases not matched to a gene; V was cut back by 8 bases and J by 4 bases. The CDR3 spans 12 residues. The germline V gene has CDR1 SNHLY and CDR2 FYNNEI. CDR3 sequence reads: CASRPGGETQYF. The CDR3 DNA reads TGTGCCAGCCGACCGGGGGGAGAGACCCAGTACTTC.

This clonotype was recorded many times. The rearrangement links TRBV5-1 to TRBJ2-7; 8 bases are a match to TRBD1. The CDR3 runs 14 residues. In germline, CDR1 is SGHRS, CDR2 YFSETQ. J gave up 5 bases and V 2 bases, and 6 bases lay outside the gene matches. The CDR3 nucleotides read TGCGCCAGCAGCTTTATAGACAGGGGCCACGAGCAGTACTTC. Amino acid sequence: CASSFIDRGHEQYF.

This clonotype was seen repeatedly, ten times or more. The chain employs TRBV6-1 and TRBJ1-5; 8 bases are a match to TRBD1. J was trimmed by 6 bases and V by 7 bases; bases with no gene match: 11. This CDR3 has 15 residues. Germline V gene data show CDR1 as MNHNS and CDR2 as SASEGT. The CDR3 reads CASIQAPRGLQPQHF. CDR3 DNA sequence: TGTGCCAGCATCCAGGCCCCCAGGGGGCTTCAGCCCCAGCATTTT.

This clonotype was counted many times. The gene calls are TRBV28 and TRBJ2-5; 8 nucleotides agree with TRBD2. J gave up 5 bases and V 5 bases, and 10 bases lay outside the gene matches. The CDR3 has 15 amino acids. Germline assignment: CDR1 MDHEN and CDR2 SYDVKM. CDR3 sequence reads: CASSRDWTSLETQYF. CDR3 nucleotides: TGTGCCAGCAGTCGCGATTGGACTAGCCTGGAGACCCAGTACTTC.

This clonotype was seen a few times. This sequence joins TRBV20-1 and TRBJ1-1; a possible D gene is TRBD1 (6 bases). Trimming took 0 bases from V and 9 from J, leaving 14 bases between them. The germline gives CDR1 DFQATT, CDR2 SNEGSKA (reference sequence). The CDR3 consists of 13 residues. Here the CDR3 reads CSARDPDRLKAFF. As DNA, the CDR3 is TGCAGTGCTAGAGATCCCGACAGGCTCAAAGCTTTCTTT.

This clonotype was recorded many times. An end of the junction does not agree with germline; a read error may underlie this. The chain joins TRBV20-1 to TRBJ2-7, with D hard to call. This CDR3 is built from 13 residues. Germline V gives CDR1 DFQATT, CDR2 SNEGSKA (reference sequence). CDR3 sequence (DNA): TGCAGTGCTAGAGAGTCCAGCTCCCACGAGCAGTACTTC. Amino acids: CSARESSSHEQYF.

The chain combines TRBV4-1 with TRBJ2-3; 7 bases agree with TRBD2. This CDR3 contains 16 residues. V shed 2 bases, J shed 5 bases, and the junction held 10 bases outside the gene matches. Germline CDR1 reads MGHRA; CDR2 reads YSYEKL. The CDR3 coding sequence is TGCGCCAGCAGCCAAAAGCGGGACTCAGCTTTAGATACGCAGTATTTT. This sequence encodes CASSQKRDSALDTQYF.

The chain combines TRBV7-2 with TRBJ2-3; no firm D call. The V end lost 5 bases, the J end lost 3 bases, and 18 bases lay between the germline ends. Germline-derived CDR1 and CDR2 are SGHTA and FQGNSA. There are 16 residues in the CDR3. CDR3 in amino acids: CASSNSLILRTDTQYF. The CDR3 region has the DNA TGTGCCAGCAGCAATTCCCTGATTCTGAGAACAGATACGCAGTATTTT.

This clonotype was counted a few times. The chain is built from TRBV6-1 and TRBJ2-2, with a possible D match to TRBD2 (6 bases). The CDR3 spans 15 residues. The germline V gene has CDR1 MNHNS and CDR2 SASEGT. V was clipped by 4 bases and J by 4 bases, with 13 bases between them. The CDR3 is CASSAVVGGTGELFF. CDR3 coding DNA: TGTGCCAGCAGTGCCGTCGTGGGGGGCACCGGGGAGCTGTTTTTT.